The 9 T cell receptor beta chains given below trace back to one sample, sequenced in a study of blood T cells in healthy people across ages. With a J-beta primer mix and a sample-barcoded 5' primer, a second PCR ran 7 to 11 cycles. One entry per CDR3 protein, called by TCRdb with MiXCR from the 5' RACE reads. The table lists about a million distinct CDR3 sequences, 35% to 45% of them singletons. Material: blood. Every receptor here comes from a man in his late teens or twenties in good health.

The chain carries TRBV28 and TRBJ1-1, with D hard to call. The germline gives CDR1 MDHEN, CDR2 SYDVKM. CDR3 length equals 14 residues. V was shortened by 4 bases and J by 4 bases, with 13 bases between the two germline ends. The CDR3 DNA reads TGTGCCAGCAGTTACCGGTCCATTACCACTGAAGCTTTCTTT. Protein sequence: CASSYRSITTEAFF.

The J gene is TRBJ1-3, the V gene TRBV5-1; 10 nucleotides align to TRBD1. The CDR3 covers 16 residues. The V and J ends lost 2 bases and 2 bases, in that order; junction bases with no gene match: 4. The germline gives CDR1 SGHRS, CDR2 YFSETQ. CDR3: CASSLGDRGPGNTIYF. The CDR3 DNA sequence: TGCGCCAGCAGCTTAGGTGACAGGGGGCCTGGAAACACCATATATTTT.

The V gene is TRBV2, the J gene TRBJ2-1; maybe TRBD2 (5 bases). V was shortened by 3 bases and J by 3 bases, with 9 bases between the two germline ends. This CDR3 is 14 amino acids long. The germline V gene has CDR1 SNHLY and CDR2 FYNNEI. The CDR3 reads CASSDRDYYNEQFF. The CDR3 DNA sequence: TGTGCCAGCAGTGATCGAGACTACTACAATGAGCAGTTCTTC. The full variable domain, completed using reference TRBV2 and TRBJ2-1, is EPEVTQTPSHQVTQMGQEVILRCVPISNHLYFYWYRQILGQKVEFLVSFYNNEISEKSEIFDDQFSVERPDGSNFTLKIRSTKLEDSAMYFCASSDRDYYNEQFFGPGTRLTVL.

The chain combines TRBV7-2 with TRBJ1-5; 9 bases fit TRBD1. The V segment lost 0 bases and the J segment 2 bases; nucleotides outside the gene matches: 5. CDR1 and CDR2 from the germline V gene are SGHTA and FQGNSA. CDR3 length: 17 amino acids. The DNA for the CDR3 is TGTGCCAGCAGCTTAGCACCGGGACAGGGAGGCAATCAGCCCCAGCATTTT. This encodes CASSLAPGQGGNQPQHF.

This chain links TRBV5-5 with TRBJ2-1; 9 bases are a match to TRBD1. The CDR3 has 16 amino acids. Germline CDR1 SGHKS, CDR2 YYEKEE (reference sequence). V lost 4 bases to trimming and J lost 7 bases; unmatched junction nucleotides: 12. The CDR3 here is CASSISTGTGLNEQFF. The CDR3, as DNA: TGTGCCAGCAGCATATCGACCGGGACAGGGCTTAATGAGCAGTTCTTC.

Only a few counts were recorded for this clonotype. The chain links TRBV14 to TRBJ1-1; D perhaps matches TRBD1 (5 bases). V was trimmed by 4 bases and J by 4 bases, leaving 13 bases between them. The CDR3 extends over 14 amino acids. Per germline, CDR1 SGHDN and CDR2 FVKESK. CDR3 sequence reads: CASSPAARGTEAFF. The CDR3 coding sequence is TGTGCCAGCAGCCCCGCCGCGAGGGGCACTGAAGCTTTCTTT.

This rearrangement joins TRBV7-2 to TRBJ2-3; D remains ambiguous. The CDR3 length is 14 residues. Germline V gene lookup returns CDR1 SGHTA and CDR2 FQGNSA. Trimming shortened V by 4 bases and J by 1 base, and 9 bases separated the two germline ends. The CDR3 coding sequence is TGTGCCAGCAGCTCCCAATCCCGCACAGATACGCAGTATTTT. Protein sequence: CASSSQSRTDTQYF.

The chain has TRBV5-6 and TRBJ1-6; 9 bases line up with TRBD1. V shed 6 bases, J shed 9 bases, and the junction held 7 bases outside the gene matches. This CDR3 contains 14 residues. Per the germline V gene, CDR1 is SGHDT and CDR2 is YYEEEE. The CDR3 region is CASKYGQGSSPLHF. CDR3 in DNA: TGTGCCAGCAAGTATGGACAGGGGAGTTCACCCCTCCACTTT.

The V call is TRBV7-2, the J call TRBJ2-1, with a weak D call TRBD2 (5 bases). V gave up 1 base and J gave up 5 bases, with 18 bases separating them. CDR1 SGHTA and CDR2 FQGNSA come from the germline V gene. CDR3 length equals 17 residues. CDR3 sequence (DNA): TGTGCCAGCAGCTTAGGTTGGAGGCGGGCGAGAAACAATGAGCAGTTCTTC. Amino acids: CASSLGWRRARNNEQFF. The full variable domain, its missing parts supplied by reference TRBV7-2 and TRBJ2-1, is GAGVSQSPSNKVTEKGKDVELRCDPISGHTALYWYRQSLGQGLEFLIYFQGNSAPDKSGLPSDRFSAERTGGSVSTLTIQRTQQEDSAVYLCASSLGWRRARNNEQFFGPGTRLTVL.